The T cell receptor (beta chain) described here comes from a study of blood T cells in healthy people across ages. General study results and limits: PBMCs left unsorted prevented a conclusive naive versus antigen-experienced comparison.

For the second PCR, which ran for about 6 to 11 cycles, a sample-barcoded 5' primer and a J-beta primer mix were used. Every cDNA molecule carried a tag from a template-switch adaptor bearing 12 random nucleotides. MiXCR, run by TCRdb on the 5' RACE reads, gives a single entry per CDR3 protein. Here the sample spans about 780,000 distinct CDR3 sequences, 20% to 30% being singletons. Isolation recovered at least 6 million PBMCs from every sample. Of note for this clonotype: Its antigen remains unidentified.

The CDR3 extends over 13 amino acids. The ends were cut back, 1 base at V and 10 bases at J, with 13 bases in the middle. Germline V CDR1 and CDR2: SEHNR, FQNEAQ (reference sequence). This sample also belongs to another study, concerning T cells of mothers and their children.

V usage is TRBV7-9 and J usage is TRBJ1-2, with D unclear. The specimen was blood. This TCR was recovered from a boy under 18 in good health. The CDR3 spells CASSLGVQENYTF. CDR3 DNA sequence: TGTGCCAGCAGCTTAGGAGTGCAAGAGAACTACACCTTC.